This T cell receptor (beta chain) emerged from a study of OX40 agonist ivuxolimab in advanced cancers. Overall study: Patients with prior anti-PD-1, anti-PD-L1 or anti-CTLA-4 therapy were eligible; about 41% had some.

Turning to this clone: As yet, its antigen is unknown.

The germline CDR1 and CDR2 sequences are LGHNA and YSLEER. The CDR3 loop spans 16 amino acids. V shed 0 bases and J 4 bases; nucleotides not matched to a gene: 3. Study-level results: At 0.1 to 3.0 mg/kg and by week 6, clonal expansion occurred in CD4+ and CD8+ blood T cells. The average count of expanded clones was higher among CD8+ T cells than among CD4+.

Libraries were prepared by immunoSEQ multiplex PCR; TCRdb keeps only in-frame clonotypes and omits some of them. The data show about 38,000 clones, with 70% to 85% seen just once and 6.5% to 8% held by the top ten. This TCR was recovered from an adult with an advanced solid tumor such as melanoma, head and neck, liver or kidney cancer. Sample: CD4+ or CD8+ T cells sorted from blood, taken in a trial of the OX40 agonist ivuxolimab. V gene TRBV4-3 combines with J gene TRBJ2-2, with 9 bases that match TRBD1. The CDR3 DNA reads as TGCGCCAGCAGCCAAGAAGGGACAGGGATCACCGGGGAGCTGTTTTTT. It specifies CASSQEGTGITGELFF.